This TCR beta chain comes out of a study of blood T cell repertoires in COVID-19. Assay used: immunoSEQ multiplex PCR; TCRdb lists only in-frame clones, some missing. The table includes fewer than 95,000 clones, approximately 90% detected once. The TCR comes from a woman at least 80 years old with acute or convalescent COVID-19. The specimen was peripheral blood.

DNA of the CDR3: TGTGCCAGCAGTCGGGCCAGGGCGAACACTGAAGCTTTCTTT. It yields the protein CASSRARANTEAFF. The J gene is TRBJ1-1, the V gene TRBV6-5; perhaps TRBD1 as D (5 bases). V lost 5 bases to trimming and J lost 1 base, with 11 bases between them. The CDR3 has 14 amino acids. Germline V gives CDR1 MNHEY, CDR2 SVGAGI.